This T cell receptor (beta chain) appears in the sequencing data of a study of beta chain features in type 1 diabetes. Germline values: CDR1 SNHLY, CDR2 FYNNEI. Between the trimmed V and J ends, which lost 3 bases and 0 bases, there was a span of 11 bases. The CDR3 consists of 16 residues. In regard to this clone: Antigen unknown.

Expressed TCRB transcripts were sequenced after all isolated RNA was converted to cDNA. Profiling relied on immunoSEQ multiplex PCR, and the TCRdb table lists in-frame clones only, not all of them. The data contain approximately 60,000 clones, approximately 59% of them seen just once; the ten biggest clones take up about 2.2%. General study results and limits: A closer apparent resemblance between naive, central memory and Treg TCRB repertoires was seen in patients than in healthy donors. PCR might preferentially amplify shorter templates, equally in patients and controls. When VDJ junctions were examined, type 1 diabetes patients showed fewer insertions and more deletions. Researchers could not determine here whether HLA type influences TCRB rearrangement.

The sample was Tregs from blood. This TCR came from a woman younger than 35 in good health. The chain joins TRBV2 to TRBJ1-4, with D perhaps matching TRBD1 (5 bases). The CDR3 nucleotides read TGTGCCAGCAGTGAGGGGAGGGGCGCAACTAATGAAAAACTGTTTTTT. This sequence encodes CASSEGRGATNEKLFF.